The 23 T cell receptor beta chains in this list originate from one sample, sequenced in a study of PD-L1 blockade in urothelial cancer. Some clones are missing from TCRdb's copy, which holds only in-frame ones; the method was immunoSEQ multiplex PCR. The table lists under 120,000 clones, around 85% of them singletons. The specimen comprised PBMCs, sampled around atezolizumab (anti-PD-L1) treatment. These receptors all stem from a man in his fifties or sixties with urothelial cancer.

The chain employs TRBV27 and TRBJ2-7, with 11 bases fitting TRBD1. This CDR3 contains 17 residues. Germline V gene sequence: CDR1 MNHEY, CDR2 SMNVEV (reference sequence). With 3 bases clipped from V and 0 bases from J, the junction kept 7 bases outside the gene matches. The CDR3 is CASSFLAGTGGSYEQYF. The CDR3 nucleotides are TGTGCCAGCAGTTTCCTTGCCGGGACAGGGGGCTCCTACGAGCAGTACTTC.

Concerning this clone: A read error may account for a junction end that differs from germline. V and J are TRBV28 and TRBJ2-7; D possibly corresponds to TRBD1 (5 bases). Germline lookup yields CDR1 MDHEN and CDR2 SYDVKM. The CDR3 runs 13 residues. CDR3 residues: CATTQPAGPVTDF. The CDR3, as DNA: TGTGCCACCACCCAACCAGCAGGGCCCGTCACGGACTTC.

The J gene is TRBJ2-4, the V gene TRBV28, with TRBD1 matching over 9 bases. The CDR3 has 18 residues. The germline CDR1 and CDR2 sequences are MDHEN and SYDVKM. The ends lost 5 bases at V and 0 bases at J; junction bases unmatched: 11. The CDR3 DNA reads as TGTGCCAGCAGTCAACTAGGACAGGGGCGCGGAGCCAAAAACATTCAGTACTTC. Protein product: CASSQLGQGRGAKNIQYF. Full variable domain (remainder filled in from reference TRBV28 and TRBJ2-4): DVKVTQSSRYLVKRTGEKVFLECVQDMDHENMFWYRQDPGLGLRLIYFSYDVKMKEKGDIPEGYSVSREKKERFSLILESASTNQTSMYLCASSQLGQGRGAKNIQYFGAGTRLSVL.

The chain joins TRBV28 to TRBJ2-2; a possible D gene is TRBD2 (5 bases). V was pared by 2 bases and J by 2 bases, with 12 bases between. This CDR3 spans 16 amino acids. The germline V gene has CDR1 MDHEN and CDR2 SYDVKM. The CDR3 DNA is TGTGCCAGCAGTTTACCCGCTAGCCGAAACACCGGGGAGCTGTTTTTT. Its translation is CASSLPASRNTGELFF.

The rearrangement links TRBV5-5 to TRBJ1-4; no firm D call. V lost 2 bases, J lost 3 bases, and 14 bases lay in between. Germline V gene data show CDR1 as SGHKS and CDR2 as YYEKEE (reference sequence). The CDR3 is made up of 16 amino acids. DNA for the CDR3: TGTGCCAGCAGCTTTTCGGCGGGTGCGGCTAATGAAAAACTGTTTTTT. It yields the protein CASSFSAGAANEKLFF.

The chain is built from TRBV19 and TRBJ2-2, with D unclear. Trimming took 3 bases from V and 7 from J, leaving 18 bases between them. The germline CDR1 and CDR2 sequences are LNHDA and SQIVND (reference sequence). The CDR3 has 16 residues. CDR3 sequence reads: CASSMRRYGYGGELFF. The CDR3 coding sequence is TGTGCCAGTAGTATGAGGCGGTACGGGTATGGCGGGGAGCTGTTTTTT.

The sample holds one count of this clone. The chain uses TRBV11-3 and TRBJ2-1; 7 bases agree with TRBD2. The germline gives CDR1 SGHNT, CDR2 YENEEA. The V segment lost 2 bases and the J segment 2 bases; nucleotides outside the gene matches: 3. CDR3 size: 15 residues. CDR3 residues: CASSLLAVAYNEQFF. The DNA of the CDR3 is TGTGCCAGCAGCTTACTAGCGGTTGCCTACAATGAGCAGTTCTTC.

The V and J genes are TRBV9 and TRBJ2-1; 9 bases match TRBD2. Germline trimming cut 5 bases from V and 0 bases from J; bases unmatched to any gene: 0. This CDR3 comprises 14 residues. The germline gives CDR1 SGDLS, CDR2 YYNGEE. The CDR3 reads CASSSGSSYNEQFF. CDR3 in DNA: TGTGCCAGCAGTAGCGGGAGCTCCTACAATGAGCAGTTCTTC.

CDR3 protein: CASSTGLNQPQHF. The DNA for the CDR3 is TGCGCCAGCAGTACAGGACTAAATCAGCCCCAGCATTTT. V and J are TRBV10-1 and TRBJ1-5; D is possibly TRBD1 (5 bases). The CDR3 has 13 residues. CDR1 WNHNN and CDR2 SYGVQD come from the germline V gene (reference sequence). Deletions cut 5 bases from V and 4 bases from J, with 9 bases between.

The chain combines TRBV11-2 with TRBJ1-1; D is uncertain. Germline V gene data show CDR1 as SGHAT and CDR2 as FQNNGV. This CDR3 comprises 15 residues. V dropped 5 bases and J dropped 0 bases, with 13 bases sitting between them. The CDR3 region is CASSEPRTLNTEAFF. The CDR3 coding sequence is TGTGCCAGCAGCGAACCCCGGACTTTGAACACTGAAGCTTTCTTT. The variable domain in full, with the rest retrieved from reference TRBV11-2 and TRBJ1-1, is EAGVAQSPRYKIIEKRQSVAFWCNPISGHATLYWYQQILGQGPKLLIQFQNNGVVDDSQLPKDRFSAERLKGVDSTLKIQPAKLEDSAVYLCASSEPRTLNTEAFFGQGTRLTVV.

The V call is TRBV28, the J call TRBJ2-7; 8 bases match TRBD2. CDR3 length equals 14 residues. The junction had 2 bases not matched to a gene; V was cut back by 4 bases and J by 0 bases. CDR1 is MDHEN and CDR2 is SYDVKM in the germline V gene. The CDR3 nucleotides read TGTGCCAGCAGTTGGACTAGCAGCTCCTACGAGCAGTACTTC. As protein: CASSWTSSSYEQYF.

This clone was found once. V is TRBV2 and J is TRBJ2-3, with 8 bases matching TRBD2. Germline CDR1 SNHLY, CDR2 FYNNEI. V shed 4 bases and J 4 bases; nucleotides not matched to a gene: 10. CDR3 length equals 16 residues. CDR3 nucleotide sequence: TGTGCCAGCAGTGCTGGGAGCGGGAGCGGCGCAGATACGCAGTATTTT. It yields the protein CASSAGSGSGADTQYF.

With respect to this clone: This same CDR3 is encoded by further DNA sequences in the sample. V and J are TRBV7-9 and TRBJ2-7; TRBD1 matches 9 bases. This CDR3 is built from 15 residues. J lost 1 base, V lost 4 bases, and 5 bases had no gene match. CDR1 SEHNR and CDR2 FQNEAQ come from the germline V gene (reference sequence). DNA for the CDR3: TGTGCCAGCAGCTCATCCGGGACAGGGTCCTACGAGCAGTACTTC. This gives the protein CASSSSGTGSYEQYF.

The gene calls are TRBV28 and TRBJ2-6, with D unresolved. V was clipped by 3 bases and J by 2 bases, with 11 bases between them. Looked up from germline, CDR1 is MDHEN and CDR2 is SYDVKM. The CDR3 extends over 16 amino acids. DNA of the CDR3: TGTGCCAGCAGTTTTCTACCAGGAACTGGGGCCAACGTCCTGACTTTC. Translation gives CASSFLPGTGANVLTF.

The sample holds one count of this clone. The V gene is TRBV19, the J gene TRBJ2-4; possibly TRBD1 for D (6 bases). Trimming took 3 bases from V and 0 from J, leaving 6 bases between them. CDR3 length: 14 residues. Germline loops: CDR1 LNHDA, CDR2 SQIVND (reference sequence). CDR3 sequence (DNA): TGTGCCAGTAGTATGGGGGCAGCCAAAAACATTCAGTACTTC. Amino acids: CASSMGAAKNIQYF.

The V and J genes are TRBV5-8 and TRBJ2-7; 10 bases fit TRBD1. The V and J ends lost 1 base and 2 bases, in that order; junction bases with no gene match: 6. Germline lookup yields CDR1 SGHTS and CDR2 YDEGEE. This CDR3 has 16 residues. The CDR3 is CASSLTGQGPPYEQYF. CDR3 nucleotide sequence: TGTGCCAGCAGCTTGACGGGACAGGGGCCGCCCTACGAGCAGTACTTC.

This clone was detected only a few times. The chain carries TRBV6-1 and TRBJ2-7, with a tentative D call TRBD1 (5 bases). Trimming took off 1 base at V and 4 bases at J, with 8 bases between the two ends. There are 13 residues in the CDR3. Looked up from germline, CDR1 is MNHNS and CDR2 is SASEGT. CDR3 in DNA: TGTGCCAGCAGTGAAGGGACACCTTACGAGCAGTACTTC. As protein: CASSEGTPYEQYF.

The chain employs TRBV28 and TRBJ2-3; TRBD2 agrees at 7 bases. The CDR3 runs 14 residues. The germline V gene encodes CDR1 MDHEN and CDR2 SYDVKM. The junction had 7 bases not matched to a gene; V was cut back by 8 bases and J by 2 bases. As DNA, the CDR3 is TGTGCCAGCCTACGAGCGGGGACCACAGATACGCAGTATTTT. It encodes CASLRAGTTDTQYF.

The genes are TRBV6-1 and TRBJ1-1, with TRBD1 as a possible D gene (5 bases). The CDR3 extends over 13 amino acids. V lost 4 bases and J lost 5, with 11 bases in between. The germline V gene encodes CDR1 MNHNS and CDR2 SASEGT. The CDR3: CASSVVGVTEAFF. The CDR3 DNA sequence: TGTGCCAGCAGTGTCGTAGGGGTTACTGAAGCTTTCTTT.

V gene TRBV6-5 combines with J gene TRBJ2-7; 10 nucleotides line up with TRBD1. CDR3 size: 14 residues. Germline V gene lookup returns CDR1 MNHEY and CDR2 SVGAGI. With 5 bases clipped from V and 4 bases from J, the junction kept 5 bases outside the gene matches. CDR3 region: CASSNDRGLYEQYF. CDR3 bases: TGTGCCAGCAGTAACGACAGGGGGCTTTACGAGCAGTACTTC.

The rearrangement joins TRBV5-1 to TRBJ1-4, with 7 nucleotides matching TRBD1. Germline values: CDR1 SGHRS, CDR2 YFSETQ. CDR3 size: 19 residues. Germline trimming cut 4 bases from V and 0 bases from J; bases unmatched to any gene: 15. The CDR3 nucleotides are TGCGCCAGCAGCACCTACAGGGGCCTTGGGAGTTCAACTAATGAAAAACTGTTTTTT. It yields the protein CASSTYRGLGSSTNEKLFF.

The chain employs TRBV6-5 and TRBJ1-1; 7 bases fit TRBD1. V trimming: 6 bases; J trimming: 8 bases; junction bases outside the gene matches: 6. Per germline, CDR1 MNHEY and CDR2 SVGAGI. The CDR3 is 12 residues long. The CDR3 spells CASSARGAEAFF. CDR3 DNA: TGTGCCAGCAGCGCCAGGGGGGCCGAAGCTTTCTTT.

As regards this clone: One end of the junction fails to match germline, which may point to a read error. This chain joins TRBV28 and TRBJ1-4, with no clear D. From germline, CDR1 is MDHEN and CDR2 SYDVKM. This CDR3 contains 13 residues. CDR3 loop: CASSLFLIGKLFF. CDR3 nucleotides: TGTGCCAGCAGCTTATTCCTGATCGGAAAACTGTTTTTT.